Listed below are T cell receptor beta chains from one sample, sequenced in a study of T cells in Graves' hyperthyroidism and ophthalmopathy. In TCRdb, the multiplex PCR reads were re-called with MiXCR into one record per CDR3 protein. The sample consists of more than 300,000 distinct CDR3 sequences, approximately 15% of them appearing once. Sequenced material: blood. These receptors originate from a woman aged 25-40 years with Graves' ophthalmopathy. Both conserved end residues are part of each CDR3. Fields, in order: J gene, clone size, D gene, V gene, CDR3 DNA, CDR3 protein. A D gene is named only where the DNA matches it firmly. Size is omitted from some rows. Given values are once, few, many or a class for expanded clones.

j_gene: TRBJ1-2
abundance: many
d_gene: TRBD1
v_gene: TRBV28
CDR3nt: TGTGCCAGCAGCCAGACAGGGGGCAAGTATGGCTACACCTTC
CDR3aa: CASSQTGGKYGYTF

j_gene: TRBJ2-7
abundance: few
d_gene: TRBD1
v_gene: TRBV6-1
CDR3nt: TGTGCCAGCAAACCCGATTGGGACAGCTATTACGAGCAGTACTTC
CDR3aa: CASKPDWDSYYEQYF

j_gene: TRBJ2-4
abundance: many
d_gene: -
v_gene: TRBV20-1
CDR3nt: TGCAGTGCTAGAGTAGGCGGGGAGGTGGCCAAAAACATTCAGTACTTC
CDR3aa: CSARVGGEVAKNIQYF

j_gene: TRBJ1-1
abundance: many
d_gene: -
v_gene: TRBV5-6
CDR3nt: TGTGCCAGCACCCCCGGGATGGGGGGTGAAGCTTTCTTT
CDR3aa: CASTPGMGGEAFF

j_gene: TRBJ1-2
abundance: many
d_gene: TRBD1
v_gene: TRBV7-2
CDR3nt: TGTGCCAGCAGGCGGACAGGGGGCGGTGGCTACACCTTC
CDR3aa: CASRRTGGGGYTF

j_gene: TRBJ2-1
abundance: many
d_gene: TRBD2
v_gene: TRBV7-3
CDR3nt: TGTGCCAGCAGCCCCTCTAGCGGGGGGTACCCCTACAATGAGCAGTTCTTC
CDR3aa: CASSPSSGGYPYNEQFF

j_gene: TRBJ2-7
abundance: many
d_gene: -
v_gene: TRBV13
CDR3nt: TGTGCCAGCAGCGATCCCATGGACGAGCAGTACTTC
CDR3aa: CASSDPMDEQYF

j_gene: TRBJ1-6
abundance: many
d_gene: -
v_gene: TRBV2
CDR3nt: TGTGCCAGCAGAGAATCGCACACAGGTCGCTCACCCCTCCACTTT
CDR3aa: CASRESHTGRSPLHF

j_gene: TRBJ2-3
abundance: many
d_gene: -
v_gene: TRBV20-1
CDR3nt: TGCTCGTTAAGTACTAGCCCGGTCGCAGATACGCAGTATTTT
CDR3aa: CSLSTSPVADTQYF

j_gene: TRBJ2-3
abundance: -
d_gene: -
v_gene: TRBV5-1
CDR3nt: TGCGCCAGCAGCGGGGGACTGGTGAGCACAGATACGCAGTATTTT
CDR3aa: CASSGGLVSTDTQYF

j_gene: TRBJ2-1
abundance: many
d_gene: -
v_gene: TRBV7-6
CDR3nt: TGTGCCAGCAGCTTAGCCGGTAGCGGACCCTACAATGAGCAGTTCTTC
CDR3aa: CASSLAGSGPYNEQFF

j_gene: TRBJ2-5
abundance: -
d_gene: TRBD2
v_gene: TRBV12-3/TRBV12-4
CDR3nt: TGTGCCAGCAGTAGCGGGGGGCCCGGGGCGGCCCAGTACTTC
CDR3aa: CASSSGGPGAAQYF

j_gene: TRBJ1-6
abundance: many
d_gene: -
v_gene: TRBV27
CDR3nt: TGTGCCAGCAGTTCACAGACAAGCTCCTATAATTCACCCCTCCACTTT
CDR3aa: CASSSQTSSYNSPLHF

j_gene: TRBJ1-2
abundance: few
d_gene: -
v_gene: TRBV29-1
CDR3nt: TGCAGCGTGCACAGGGATGGCTACACCTTC
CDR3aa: CSVHRDGYTF